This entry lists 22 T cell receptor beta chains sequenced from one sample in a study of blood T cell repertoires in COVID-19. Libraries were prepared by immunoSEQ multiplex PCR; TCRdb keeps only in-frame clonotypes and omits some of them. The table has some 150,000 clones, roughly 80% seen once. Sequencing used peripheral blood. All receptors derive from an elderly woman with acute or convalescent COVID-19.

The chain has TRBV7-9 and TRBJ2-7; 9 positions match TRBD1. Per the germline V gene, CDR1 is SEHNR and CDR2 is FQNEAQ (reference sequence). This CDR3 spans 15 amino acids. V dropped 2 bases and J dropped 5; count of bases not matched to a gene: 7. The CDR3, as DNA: TGTGCCAGCAGCTTATCGGGACAGGGATCAGACGAGCAGTACTTC. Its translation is CASSLSGQGSDEQYF.

CDR3 sequence: CASSLARTSATDTQYF. CDR3 DNA: TGTGCCAGCAGCTTGGCCCGGACTAGTGCAACAGATACGCAGTATTTT. This chain links TRBV5-8 with TRBJ2-3; 7 nucleotides align to TRBD2. With V trimmed by 0 bases and J by 3 bases, 7 bases remained unmatched. The CDR3 is made up of 16 amino acids. Per the germline V gene, CDR1 is SGHTS and CDR2 is YDEGEE. Full variable domain (remainder filled in from reference TRBV5-8 and TRBJ2-3): EAGVTQSPTHLIKTRGQQATLRCSPISGHTSVYWYQQALGLGLQFLLWYDEGEERNRGNFPPRFSGRQFPNYSSELNVNALELEDSALYLCASSLARTSATDTQYFGPGTRLTVL.

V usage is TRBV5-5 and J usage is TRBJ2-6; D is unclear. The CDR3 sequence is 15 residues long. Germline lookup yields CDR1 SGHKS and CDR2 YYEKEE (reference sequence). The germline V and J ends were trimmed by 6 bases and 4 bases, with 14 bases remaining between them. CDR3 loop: CASTAVPGGANVLTF. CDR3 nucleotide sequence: TGTGCCAGCACCGCCGTCCCCGGGGGGGCCAACGTCCTGACTTTC.

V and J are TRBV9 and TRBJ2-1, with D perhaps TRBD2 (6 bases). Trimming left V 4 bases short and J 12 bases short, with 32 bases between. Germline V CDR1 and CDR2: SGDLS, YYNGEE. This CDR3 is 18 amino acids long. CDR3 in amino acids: CASSPRPGTRGSTLTQFF. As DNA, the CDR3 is TGTGCCAGCAGCCCCAGACCCGGGACCCGGGGGTCAACTTTGACGCAGTTCTTC.

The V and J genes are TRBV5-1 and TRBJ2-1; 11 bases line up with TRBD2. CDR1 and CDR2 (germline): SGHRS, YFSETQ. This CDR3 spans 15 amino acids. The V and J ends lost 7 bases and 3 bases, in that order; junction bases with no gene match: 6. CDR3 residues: CASFLTSGIYNEQFF. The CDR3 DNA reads TGCGCCAGCTTCCTGACTAGCGGGATCTACAATGAGCAGTTCTTC.

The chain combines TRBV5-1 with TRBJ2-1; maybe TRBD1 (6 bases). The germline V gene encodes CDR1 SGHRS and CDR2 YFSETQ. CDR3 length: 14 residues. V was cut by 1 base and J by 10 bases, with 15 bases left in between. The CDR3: CASSLYRESREQFF. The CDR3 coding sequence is TGCGCCAGCAGCTTGTACAGGGAATCCCGGGAGCAGTTCTTC.

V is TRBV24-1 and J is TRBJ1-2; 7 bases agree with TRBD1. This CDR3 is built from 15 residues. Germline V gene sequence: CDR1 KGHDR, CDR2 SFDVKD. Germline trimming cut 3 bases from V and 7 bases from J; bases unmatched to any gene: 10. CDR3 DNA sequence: TGTGCCACCAGTGATCCTAGGACAGGCGGGTCTGGCTACACCTTC. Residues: CATSDPRTGGSGYTF.

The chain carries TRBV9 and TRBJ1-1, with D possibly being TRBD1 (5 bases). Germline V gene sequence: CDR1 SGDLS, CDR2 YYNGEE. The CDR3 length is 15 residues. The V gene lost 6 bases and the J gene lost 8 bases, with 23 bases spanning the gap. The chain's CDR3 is CASNPGAGVVGEAFF. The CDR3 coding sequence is TGTGCCAGCAACCCGGGAGCGGGGGTCGTGGGCGAAGCTTTCTTT.

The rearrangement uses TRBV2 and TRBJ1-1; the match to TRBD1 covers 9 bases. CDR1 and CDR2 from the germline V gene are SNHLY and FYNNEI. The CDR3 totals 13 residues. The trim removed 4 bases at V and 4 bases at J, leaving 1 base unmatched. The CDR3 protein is CASSGQGVTEAFF. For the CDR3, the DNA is TGTGCCAGCAGTGGACAGGGGGTCACTGAAGCTTTCTTT.

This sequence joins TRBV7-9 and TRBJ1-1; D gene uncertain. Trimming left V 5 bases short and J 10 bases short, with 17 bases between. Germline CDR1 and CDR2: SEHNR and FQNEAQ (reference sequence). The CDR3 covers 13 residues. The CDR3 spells CASSTPGLRVAFF. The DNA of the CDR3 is TGTGCCAGCAGCACCCCAGGCTTGCGGGTAGCTTTCTTT.

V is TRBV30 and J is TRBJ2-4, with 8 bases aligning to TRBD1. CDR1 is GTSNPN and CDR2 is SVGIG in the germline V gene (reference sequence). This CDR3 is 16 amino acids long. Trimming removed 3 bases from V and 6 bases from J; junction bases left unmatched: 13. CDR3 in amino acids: CAWRSQGAGWPNIQYF. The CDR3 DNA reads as TGTGCCTGGAGGTCTCAGGGGGCTGGGTGGCCAAACATTCAGTACTTC.

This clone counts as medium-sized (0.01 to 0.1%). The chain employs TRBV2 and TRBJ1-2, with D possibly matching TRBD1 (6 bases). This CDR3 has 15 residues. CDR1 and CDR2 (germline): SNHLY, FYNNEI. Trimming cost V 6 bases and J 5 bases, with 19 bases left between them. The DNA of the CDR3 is TGTGCCAGCAGCCCACGACCCAGGGGCGGATATGGCTACACCTTC. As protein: CASSPRPRGGYGYTF. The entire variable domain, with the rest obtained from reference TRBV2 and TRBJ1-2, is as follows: EPEVTQTPSHQVTQMGQEVILRCVPISNHLYFYWYRQILGQKVEFLVSFYNNEISEKSEIFDDQFSVERPDGSNFTLKIRSTKLEDSAMYFCASSPRPRGGYGYTFGSGTRLTVV.

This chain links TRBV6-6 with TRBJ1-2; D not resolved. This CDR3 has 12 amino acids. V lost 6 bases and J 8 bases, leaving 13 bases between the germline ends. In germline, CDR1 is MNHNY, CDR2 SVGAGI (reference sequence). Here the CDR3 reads CASRPLILGYTF. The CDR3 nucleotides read TGTGCCAGCAGGCCTCTAATCTTGGGCTACACCTTC.

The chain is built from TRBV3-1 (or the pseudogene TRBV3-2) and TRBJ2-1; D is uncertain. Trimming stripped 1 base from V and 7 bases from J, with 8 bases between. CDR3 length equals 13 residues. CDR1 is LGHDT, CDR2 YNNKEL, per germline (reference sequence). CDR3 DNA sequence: TGTGCCAGCAGCCAAGTGGGCTGGAATGAGCAGTTCTTC. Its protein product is CASSQVGWNEQFF.

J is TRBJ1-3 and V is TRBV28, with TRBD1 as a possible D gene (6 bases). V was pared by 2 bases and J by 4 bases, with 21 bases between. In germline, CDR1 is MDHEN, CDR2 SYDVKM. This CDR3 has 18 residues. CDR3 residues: CASSLSRGGAMQGNTIYF. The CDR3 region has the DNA TGTGCCAGCAGTTTAAGCCGTGGGGGGGCAATGCAGGGAAACACCATATATTTT.

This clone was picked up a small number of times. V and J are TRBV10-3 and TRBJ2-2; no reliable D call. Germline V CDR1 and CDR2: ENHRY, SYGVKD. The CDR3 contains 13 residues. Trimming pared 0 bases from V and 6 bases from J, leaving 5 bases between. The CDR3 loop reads CAISESAPGELFF. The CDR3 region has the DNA TGTGCCATCAGTGAGTCGGCTCCCGGGGAGCTGTTTTTT.

The CDR3, as DNA: TGTGCCAGCAGTTGGCAGCCTATGGCGGGCACAGATACGCAGTATTTT. This translates into CASSWQPMAGTDTQYF. This rearrangement joins TRBV6-2 or TRBV6-3 to TRBJ2-3; D gene uncertain. The V gene lost 4 bases and the J gene lost 1 base, with 15 bases spanning the gap. In germline, CDR1 is MNHEY, CDR2 SVGEGT. This CDR3 is 16 amino acids long.

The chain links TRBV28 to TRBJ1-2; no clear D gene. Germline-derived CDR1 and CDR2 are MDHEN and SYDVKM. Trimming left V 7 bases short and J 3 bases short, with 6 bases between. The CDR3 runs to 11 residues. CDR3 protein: CASKADYGYTF. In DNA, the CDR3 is TGTGCCAGCAAGGCGGACTATGGCTACACCTTC.

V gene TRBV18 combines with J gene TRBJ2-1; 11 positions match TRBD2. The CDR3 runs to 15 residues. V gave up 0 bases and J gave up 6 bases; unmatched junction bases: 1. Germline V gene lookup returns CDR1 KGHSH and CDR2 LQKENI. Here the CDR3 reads CASSPPGTSGNEQFF. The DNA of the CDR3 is TGTGCCAGCTCACCACCCGGGACTAGCGGCAATGAGCAGTTCTTC. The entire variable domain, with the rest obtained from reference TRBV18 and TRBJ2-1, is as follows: NAGVMQNPRHLVRRRGQEARLRCSPMKGHSHVYWYRQLPEEGLKFMVYLQKENIIDESGMPKERFSAEFPKEGPSILRIQQVVRGDSAAYFCASSPPGTSGNEQFFGPGTRLTVL.

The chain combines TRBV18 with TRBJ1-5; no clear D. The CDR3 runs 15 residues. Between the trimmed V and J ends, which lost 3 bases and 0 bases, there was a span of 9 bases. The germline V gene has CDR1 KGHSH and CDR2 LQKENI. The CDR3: CASSPTDNSNQPQHF. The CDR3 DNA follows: TGTGCCAGCTCACCCACAGACAATAGCAATCAGCCCCAGCATTTT.

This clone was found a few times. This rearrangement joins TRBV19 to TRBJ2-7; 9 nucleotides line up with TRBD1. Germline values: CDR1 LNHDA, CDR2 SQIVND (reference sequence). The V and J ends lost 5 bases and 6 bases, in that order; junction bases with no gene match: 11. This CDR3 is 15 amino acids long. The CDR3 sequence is CASSPGGTGTTEQYF. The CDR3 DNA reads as TGTGCCAGTAGTCCAGGCGGGACAGGGACGACCGAGCAGTACTTC.

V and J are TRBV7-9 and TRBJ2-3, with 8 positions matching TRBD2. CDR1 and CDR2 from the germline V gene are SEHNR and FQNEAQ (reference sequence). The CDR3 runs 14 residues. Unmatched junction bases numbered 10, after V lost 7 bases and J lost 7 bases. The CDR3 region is CASNRDSGIYTQYF. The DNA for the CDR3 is TGTGCCAGCAACCGAGATAGCGGGATATATACGCAGTATTTT.